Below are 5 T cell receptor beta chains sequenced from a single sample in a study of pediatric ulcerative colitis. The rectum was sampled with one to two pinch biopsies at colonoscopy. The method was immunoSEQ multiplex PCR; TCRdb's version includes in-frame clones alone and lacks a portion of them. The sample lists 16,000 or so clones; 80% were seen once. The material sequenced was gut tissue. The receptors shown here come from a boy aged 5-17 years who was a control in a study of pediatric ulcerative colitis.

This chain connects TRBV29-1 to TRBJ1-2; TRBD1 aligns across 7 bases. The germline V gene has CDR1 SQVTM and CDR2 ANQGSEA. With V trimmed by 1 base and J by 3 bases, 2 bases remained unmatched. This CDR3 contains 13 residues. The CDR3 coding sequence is TGCAGCGTTGAAGTCGGGACAGACTATGGCTACACCTTC. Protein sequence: CSVEVGTDYGYTF. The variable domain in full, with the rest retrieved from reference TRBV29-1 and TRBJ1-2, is SAVISQKPSRDICQRGTSLTIQCQVDSQVTMMFWYRQQPGQSLTLIATANQGSEATYESGFVIDKFPISRPNLTFSTLTVSNMSPEDSSIYLCSVEVGTDYGYTFGSGTRLTVV.

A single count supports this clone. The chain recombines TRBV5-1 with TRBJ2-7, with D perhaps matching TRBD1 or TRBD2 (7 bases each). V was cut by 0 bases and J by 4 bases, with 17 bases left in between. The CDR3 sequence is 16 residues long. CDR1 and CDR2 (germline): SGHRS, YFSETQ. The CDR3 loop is CASSLEGGREGYEQYF. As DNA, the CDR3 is TGCGCCAGCAGCTTGGAAGGGGGCAGGGAGGGGTACGAGCAGTACTTC.

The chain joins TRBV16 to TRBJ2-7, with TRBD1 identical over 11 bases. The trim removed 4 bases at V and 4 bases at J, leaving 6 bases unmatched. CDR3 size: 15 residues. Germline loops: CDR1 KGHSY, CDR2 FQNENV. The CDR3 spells CASSPRTGGAYEQYF. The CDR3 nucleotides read TGTGCCAGCAGCCCCCGGACAGGGGGCGCTTACGAGCAGTACTTC.

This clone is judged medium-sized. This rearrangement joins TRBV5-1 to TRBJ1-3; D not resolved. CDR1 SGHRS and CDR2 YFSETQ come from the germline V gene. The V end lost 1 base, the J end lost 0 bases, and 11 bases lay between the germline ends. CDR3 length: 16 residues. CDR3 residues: CASSLSEPSSGNTIYF. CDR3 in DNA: TGCGCCAGCAGCTTGTCGGAACCTAGCTCTGGAAACACCATATATTTT.

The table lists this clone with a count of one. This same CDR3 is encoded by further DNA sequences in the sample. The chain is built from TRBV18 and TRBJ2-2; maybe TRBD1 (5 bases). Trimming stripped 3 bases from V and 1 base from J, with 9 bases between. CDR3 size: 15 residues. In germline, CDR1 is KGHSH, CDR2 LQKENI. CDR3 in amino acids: CASSPGHMNTGELFF. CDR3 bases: TGTGCCAGCTCACCCGGACATATGAACACCGGGGAGCTGTTTTTT.